Sequencing of this T cell receptor (beta chain) was carried out in a study of T cell responses to AZD1222 COVID-19 vaccine listed by TCRdb under 2021. Study-level background: TCR sequencing was performed for fewer than 250 trial participants, of whom about 200 were given two doses of AZD1222 and approximately 26 were given two doses of MenACWY control vaccine. Trial participants were enrolled by age into 18-55, 56-69 and 70-plus year subgroups, with about 150, 28 and 57 TCR-sequenced participants respectively. The paper's findings and limits, for the study overall: Epitopes outside the regions mutated in the B.1.351 and B.1.1.7 variants were reportedly recognized by nearly half of the unique spike-specific TCRs. Conclusions about previously exposed vaccinees are limited, since just 6 or 7 AZD1222 recipients were seropositive for SARS-CoV-2 at baseline. In the small 56-69-year group, the increase in depth fell short of significance, most likely because of low power. The vaccine-associated CD4 TCRs covered the entire spike protein, and the dominant responses fell in regions 160-218 and 743-854. Participants were mostly white British and included more females than males, and it was suggested by the authors that clonal diversity may have been underestimated. Because no day 14 peak-response samples were available, the repertoires could be characterized only after the peak T cell response. Spike-specific TCR breadth and depth rose significantly after two AZD1222 doses compared with day 0 and with MenACWY recipients.

Turning to this clone: This receptor's antigen is unknown. No quality values exist for individual bases; no much larger clone is one base distant.

The CDR3 regions of human TCRbeta chains were analyzed by immunosequencing. The authors' analysis ran thus. TCRs in the repertoires were matched against a reference library of SARS-CoV-2-specific TCRs that had been generated with the MIRA antigen-specificity platform. Breadth was defined as the fraction of unique TCRs that were SARS-CoV-2-associated, and depth was defined as the fraction of total T cells that were SARS-CoV-2-associated. Each spike-specific TCR was assigned to its reactive spike region and to a CD4 or CD8 class using the MIRA data. Log10-transformed breadth and depth values were compared by one-way ANOVA with Sidak's multiple comparisons tests. TCRdb stores this immuneACCESS table with in-frame sequences only. Part of the clones is absent; in the studies checked, under half of the shortfall reflects unresolved V genes, and no reason is known for the rest. V and J calls and clone size are copied from that table; D and trimming were computed from the DNA. The sample table shows over 100,000 clones, and approximately 91% are seen once. Clones ranked in the top ten supply about 1.1% of the sample.

Clipping removes 3 bases from V and 4 bases from J, with 2 as the unmatched junction base count. The germline V gene gives CDR1 as SGHVS and CDR2 as FQNEAQ. The CDR3 sequence holds 14 residues, the cysteine and phenylalanine included. The sequence is cut down to CDR3 DNA, 42 bases in frame from base 1. The sample's time point label, in plain terms: about 28 days (+/-7) after the second vaccine dose. AZD1222 recipients whose second dose came at about 4 weeks and those whose second dose came at about 12 weeks were combined into one group, since spike-specific TCR depth and breadth did not differ between the two schedules. Vaccinee samples were obtained from the UK trials COV001 and COV002, which included a single-blind randomized controlled phase 2/3 trial of AZD1222 (ChAdOx1 nCoV-19) in healthy adults. Trial participant PBMC samples were collected at day 0 and day 28 after the second dose for TCRbeta chain sequencing.

The chain employs TRBV7-8 and TRBJ2-7, with 11 bases aligning to TRBD2. The sample was peripheral blood, taken 28 days after the second AZD1222 dose. The receptor comes from an adult who received the AZD1222 COVID-19 vaccine. The CDR3 protein: CASSFGTSGYEQYF. The nucleotides read TGTGCCAGCAGCTTCGGGACTAGCGGTTACGAGCAGTACTTC.